What follows is one TCR beta chain and its context. Its matching antigen is unknown. This entry comes from a study of CD4 T cells in relation to SARS-CoV-2 and coronaviruses. Study-wide context: After nine to eleven days of antigen culture, PBMC TCR beta CDR3s were sequenced.

General study points: The cross-reactivity analysis covered only spike protein, not other viral proteins.

The unexposed donors gave CD4+ T cells in about 2011-2018, prior to COVID-19. Isolation of CD4+ T cells took place after roughly nine days in culture. As cell numbers allowed, unexposed-donor CD4+ T cells faced SARS-CoV-2 S/N and four cold-coronavirus spikes. Cultures held some 1.8 million PBMCs per well with about 10 IU/ml IL-2. The data were produced by immunoSEQ multiplex PCR, yet TCRdb's version contains in-frame clones alone and is incomplete. The table lists 28,000 or so clones, 70% to 80% of them singletons. The CDR3 loop spans 14 amino acids. The ends were cut back, 1 base at V and 0 bases at J, with 6 bases in the middle. From germline, CDR1 is SGHRS and CDR2 YFSETQ.

Sequenced sample: CD4+ T cells from PBMCs, cultured in vitro. This chain joins TRBV5-1 and TRBJ2-3; D is undetermined. The clonotype was recovered from a human donor in good health. The CDR3, as DNA: TGCGCCAGCAGCTTGACGGTTAGCACAGATACGCAGTATTTT. Its translation is CASSLTVSTDTQYF. The whole variable domain, filled in from reference TRBV5-1 and TRBJ2-3, reads KAGVTQTPRYLIKTRGQQVTLSCSPISGHRSVSWYQQTPGQGLQFLFEYFSETQRNKGNFPGRFSGRQFSNSRSEMNVSTLELGDSALYLCASSLTVSTDTQYFGPGTRLTVL.